This is a list of T cell receptor beta chains from one sample in a study of blood T cell repertoires in COVID-19. Measured with immunoSEQ multiplex PCR; TCRdb has only the in-frame clones, and not every one. The data contain 280,000 or so clones, more than 75% of them seen just once; the ten biggest clones take up around 2.1%. Sequenced: peripheral blood. Receptor source: a woman aged 30 to 39 who had recovered from COVID-19. Both conserved end residues are part of each CDR3. D genes are given only for firm matches. Clone size is given for some rows only: seen once, a few or many times, or a class if the clone is expanded.

TRBV3-1/TRBV3-2	.	.	TRBJ1-5	TGTGCCAGCAGCCAAGATATTAGTCAGCCCCAGCATTTT	CASSQDISQPQHF
TRBV9	.	.	TRBJ1-4	TGTGCCAGCAGCGTATCTCCGGGAGCAACTAATGAAAAACTGTTTTTT	CASSVSPGATNEKLFF
TRBV5-1	.	TRBD2	TRBJ2-3	TGCGCCAGCAGTCATCCGCGGGGGTTAACAGATACGCAGTATTTT	CASSHPRGLTDTQYF
TRBV27	few	TRBD2	TRBJ2-1	TGTGCCAGCAGTCCCGGGACTAGCGGGGAAGTAATCCTTTCCTACAATGAGCAGTTCTTC	CASSPGTSGEVILSYNEQFF
TRBV9	.	.	TRBJ1-5	TGTGCCAGCAACTCCGGGGTTAGCAATCAGCCCCAGCATTTT	CASNSGVSNQPQHF
TRBV2	.	.	TRBJ1-2	TGTGCCAGCAGTGACTCTTTCTATGGCTACACCTTC	CASSDSFYGYTF
TRBV5-5	.	.	TRBJ2-7	TGTGCCAGCAGCTTTTTCCTTGTCTACGAGCAGTACTTC	CASSFFLVYEQYF
TRBV5-1	.	.	TRBJ2-7	TGCGCCAGCAGCTTGGCGGTACGGGGGTTCGACGAGCAGTACTTC	CASSLAVRGFDEQYF
TRBV19	.	TRBD1	TRBJ2-3	TGTGCCAGTAGTATAGAAACACAGGGGTTGGGCACAGATACGCAGTATTTT	CASSIETQGLGTDTQYF
TRBV7-9	.	TRBD2	TRBJ2-5	TGTGCCAGCAGCTTAGTCGGGGGGGCCTCCTTAAGCATCGAGACCCAGTACTTC	CASSLVGGASLSIETQYF
TRBV19	.	.	TRBJ2-2	TGTGCCAGTATGGGGACAAGGAACACCGGGGAGCTGTTTTTT	CASMGTRNTGELFF
TRBV10-3	few	.	TRBJ1-1	TGTGCCATCGGCTGGGGCTCAAACACTGAAGCTTTCTTT	CAIGWGSNTEAFF
TRBV2	.	.	TRBJ1-1	TGTGCCAGCACGGGGATACGCATGAACACTGAAGCTTTCTTT	CASTGIRMNTEAFF
TRBV19	.	TRBD2	TRBJ2-3	TGTGCCAGTAGTGGACGGGGAGGGGATACGCAGTATTTT	CASSGRGGDTQYF
TRBV10-1	few	.	TRBJ2-5	TGCGCCAGCAGTATGACAGTTCAAGAGACCCAGTACTTC	CASSMTVQETQYF
TRBV28	.	.	TRBJ1-1	TGTGCCAGCAGTCCCCCGACAGGGAACACTGAAGCTTTCTTT	CASSPPTGNTEAFF
TRBV6-6	once	.	TRBJ1-3	TGTGCCAGCAGGATCCCAGGAACAAACACCATATATTTT	CASRIPGTNTIYF
TRBV7-2	.	TRBD2	TRBJ2-7	TGTGCCAGCAGCTTAGCTTCCACTAGCGGGAGTGGCGAGCAGTACTTC	CASSLASTSGSGEQYF
TRBV13	.	TRBD1	TRBJ2-7	TGTGCCAGCAGCTCCCGGGACAGGGCCTACGAGCAGTACTTC	CASSSRDRAYEQYF
TRBV18	.	.	TRBJ1-6	TGTGCCAGCTCACCACGTGAGGACAGTAATTCACCCCTCCACTTT	CASSPREDSNSPLHF
TRBV5-1	.	.	TRBJ1-5	TGCGCCAGCAGCCCTGAGCCCAATCAGCCCCAGCATTTT	CASSPEPNQPQHF
TRBV5-1	.	.	TRBJ1-5	TGCGCCAGCAGCTTGGTAGGGGGTATGAGTCAGCCCCAGCATTTT	CASSLVGGMSQPQHF
TRBV7-9	.	.	TRBJ1-1	TGTGCCAGCAGTTCTACAGCTGTCGTCCTTCTGAACACTGAAGCTTTCTTT	CASSSTAVVLLNTEAFF
TRBV29-1	.	TRBD2	TRBJ2-1	TGCAGCGTTGACCCCACCACGACTAGCGTAGACCCTCTCTCCTACAATGAGCAGTTCTTC	CSVDPTTTSVDPLSYNEQFF
TRBV19	once	TRBD2	TRBJ2-7	TGTGCCAGTAGTATGGGACTAGGGGTTTCCTACGAGCAGTACTTC	CASSMGLGVSYEQYF
TRBV25-1	few	TRBD2	TRBJ2-5	TGTGCCAGCAGGGAAGCGGGGGGGCCGGGAGAGACCCAGTACTTC	CASREAGGPGETQYF
TRBV7-9	.	TRBD1	TRBJ1-1	TGTGCCAGCAGCTTATGGGGGACAGGGGGTTTGAACACTGAAGCTTTCTTT	CASSLWGTGGLNTEAFF
TRBV19	few	.	TRBJ1-3	TGTGCCAGTAGTATCGCCAGGACATCCGGAAACACCATATATTTT	CASSIARTSGNTIYF
TRBV5-1	.	.	TRBJ2-3	TGCGCCAGCAGCTTGGGGCCACAAAGCACAGATACGCAGTATTTT	CASSLGPQSTDTQYF
TRBV19	.	TRBD1	TRBJ1-5	TGTGCCAGTGATGGCGGGACAGGGGGTCGCCAGCCCCAGCATTTT	CASDGGTGGRQPQHF
TRBV10-3	.	.	TRBJ1-6	TGTGCCATCATAAGCCCGAATTCACCCCTCCACTTT	CAIISPNSPLHF
TRBV7-6	.	TRBD1	TRBJ1-1	TGTGCCAGCAGCTCGGGGACAGGCTTGCCTGATGCTTTCTTT	CASSSGTGLPDAFF
TRBV19	.	.	TRBJ1-6	TGTGCCAGTAGTACCGACCCCCCAGGCTCTAAAGGAAATTCACCCCTCCACTTT	CASSTDPPGSKGNSPLHF
TRBV30	.	.	TRBJ2-3	TGTGCCTGGAATGAGGGAGGCACAGATACGCAGTATTTT	CAWNEGGTDTQYF
TRBV19	.	.	TRBJ2-4	TGTGCCAGTGAGAGAGGAGCTGGCAAAAACATTCAGTACTTC	CASERGAGKNIQYF
TRBV5-1	.	.	TRBJ2-1	TGCGCCAGCAGCGCTAAGGGGGGGGACACCAATGAGCAGTTCTTC	CASSAKGGDTNEQFF
TRBV5-1	once	TRBD2	TRBJ2-1	TGCGCCAGCAGCTTGAACAGAGGACTAGGAAGAAACAATGAGCAGTTCTTC	CASSLNRGLGRNNEQFF
TRBV6-5	.	.	TRBJ2-7	TGTGCCACCCAGTTCTCCTACGAGCAGTACTTC	CATQFSYEQYF